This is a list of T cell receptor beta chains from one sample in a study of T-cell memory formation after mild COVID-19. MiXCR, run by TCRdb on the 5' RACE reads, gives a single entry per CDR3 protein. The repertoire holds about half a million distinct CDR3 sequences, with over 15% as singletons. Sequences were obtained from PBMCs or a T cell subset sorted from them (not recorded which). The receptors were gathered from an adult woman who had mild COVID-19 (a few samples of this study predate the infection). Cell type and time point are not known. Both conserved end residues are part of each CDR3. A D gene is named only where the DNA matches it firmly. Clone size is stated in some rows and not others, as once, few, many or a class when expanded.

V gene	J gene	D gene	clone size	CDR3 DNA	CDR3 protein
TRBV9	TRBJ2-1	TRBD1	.	TGTGCCAGCAGCGTACGTTGGGGACAGGGGTTTAATGAGCAGTTCTTC	CASSVRWGQGFNEQFF
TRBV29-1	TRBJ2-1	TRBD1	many	TGCAGTTTTAACCCGGGACAGGTCTACAATGAGCAGTTCTTC	CSFNPGQVYNEQFF
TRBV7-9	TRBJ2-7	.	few	TGTGCCAGCAGCTTACCGGGAGCAGGCGAGCAGTACTTC	CASSLPGAGEQYF
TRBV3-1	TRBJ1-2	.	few	TGTGCCAGCAGCCAAGAAAGCAGGACGTCGGTCTATGGCTACACCTTC	CASSQESRTSVYGYTF
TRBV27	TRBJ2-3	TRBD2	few	TGTGCCAGCAGTGGACTAGTTTGGGATACGCAGTATTTT	CASSGLVWDTQYF
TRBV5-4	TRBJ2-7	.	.	TGTGCCAGCAGCTTGGTTGGTCTCTACGAGCAGTACTTC	CASSLVGLYEQYF
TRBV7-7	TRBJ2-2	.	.	TGTGCTAGCAGCCCTGGGGGTTCCACCGGGGAGCTGTTTTTT	CASSPGGSTGELFF
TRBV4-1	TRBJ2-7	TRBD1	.	TGCGCCAGCAGCCACCCCGCGGACAGGCCGCGGTCCTACGAGCAGTACTTC	CASSHPADRPRSYEQYF
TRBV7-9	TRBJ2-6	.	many	TGTGCCAGCAGCTTATCTTGGGGGACTGGGGCCAACGTCCTGACTTTC	CASSLSWGTGANVLTF
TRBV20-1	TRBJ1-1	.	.	TGCAGTGCTACGGGCTTTTTGGGCTCCATGAACACTGAAGCTTTCTTT	CSATGFLGSMNTEAFF
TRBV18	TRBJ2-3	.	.	TGTGCCAGCTCACCGACAGCAGATACGCAGTATTTT	CASSPTADTQYF
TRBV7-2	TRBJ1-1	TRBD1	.	TGTGCCAGCAGCCCATGGGACAGTCACACTGAAGCTTTCTTT	CASSPWDSHTEAFF
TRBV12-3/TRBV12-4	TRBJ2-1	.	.	TGTGCCAGCAGCACTAATAGCGGACCCTACAATGAGCAGTTCTTC	CASSTNSGPYNEQFF
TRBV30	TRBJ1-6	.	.	TGTGCCTGGAGGGGGGATGGGGATGGTTCACCCCTCCACTTT	CAWRGDGDGSPLHF
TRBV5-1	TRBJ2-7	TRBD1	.	TGCGCCAGCAGCTTCTGGGACAGGGGACGCGAGCAGTACTTC	CASSFWDRGREQYF
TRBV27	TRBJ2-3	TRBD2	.	TGTGCCAGTACCTCGGGGGGGCCTGGAACAGATACGCAGTATTTT	CASTSGGPGTDTQYF
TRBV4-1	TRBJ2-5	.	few	TGCGCCAGCAGCCAAGAAAGGTACCAAGAGACCCAGTACTTC	CASSQERYQETQYF
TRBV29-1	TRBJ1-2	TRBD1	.	TGCAGCGTTGGGGAGGGACAGGGGGCAGGTGGCTACACCTTC	CSVGEGQGAGGYTF
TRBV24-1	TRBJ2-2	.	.	TGTGCCACCGCTCCCCTACTTACCTCCGGGGAGCTGTTTTTT	CATAPLLTSGELFF
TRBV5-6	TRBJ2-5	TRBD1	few	TGTGCCAGCAGCCCCGGACAGGGGTTGTGGGAGACCCAGTACTTC	CASSPGQGLWETQYF
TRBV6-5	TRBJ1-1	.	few	TGTGCCAGCAGTTACAGGTCGGGGACTGAAGCTTTCTTT	CASSYRSGTEAFF
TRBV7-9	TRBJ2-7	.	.	TGTGCCAGCAGCTTAGCGGACAGATGGGGGGTCGAGCAGTACTTC	CASSLADRWGVEQYF
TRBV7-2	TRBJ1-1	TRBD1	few	TGTGCCAGCAGCTGGGGACAGGTGAACACTGAAGCTTTCTTT	CASSWGQVNTEAFF
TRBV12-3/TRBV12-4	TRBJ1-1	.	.	TGTGCCAGCAGTTTAAGCAGGTACACTGAAGCTTTCTTT	CASSLSRYTEAFF
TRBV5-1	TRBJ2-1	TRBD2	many	TGCGCCAGCAGCACACGCACCGGGACTAGCGGCCCCGAGCAGTTCTTC	CASSTRTGTSGPEQFF
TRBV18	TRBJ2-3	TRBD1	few	TGTGCCAGCTCACCTAAGCCGACAGGGGGTGGCACAGATACGCAGTATTTT	CASSPKPTGGGTDTQYF
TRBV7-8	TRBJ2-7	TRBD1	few	TGTGCCAGCAGCTTAAAGAGGACAGGCGCCTACGAGCAGTACTTC	CASSLKRTGAYEQYF
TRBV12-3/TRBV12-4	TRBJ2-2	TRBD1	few	TGTGCCAGCACCACCCGGACAGGTGGAGCCGGGGAGCTGTTTTTT	CASTTRTGGAGELFF
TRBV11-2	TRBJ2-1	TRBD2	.	TGTGCCAGCAGCTTGGAGGCGGGACTACCGTACAATGAGCAGTTCTTC	CASSLEAGLPYNEQFF
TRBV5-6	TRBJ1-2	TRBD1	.	TGTGCCAGCAGCTGGAAAAAGGCAGGGGGCCTCTATGGCTACACCTTC	CASSWKKAGGLYGYTF
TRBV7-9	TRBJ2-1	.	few	TGTGCCAGCAGAGGGGACGGGGCCGGGGACAATGAGCAGTTCTTC	CASRGDGAGDNEQFF
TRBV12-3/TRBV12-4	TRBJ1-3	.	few	TGTGCCAGCAGTTTTTTAGGGGGCACCATATATTTT	CASSFLGGTIYF
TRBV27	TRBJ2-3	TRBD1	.	TGTGCCAGCAGCGGACAGGGATACACAGATACGCAGTATTTT	CASSGQGYTDTQYF